These 18 T cell receptor beta chains originate from one sample sequenced in a study of blood T cells in healthy people across ages. A J-beta primer mix and a sample-barcoded 5' primer were used in a second PCR of roughly 6 to 12 cycles. Using its own MiXCR run on the 5' RACE reads, TCRdb lists one record per CDR3 protein. Found here are fewer than 2,000,000 distinct CDR3 sequences, about two fifths of them singletons; the top ten hold 20% to 25%. Material: blood. The receptors were sampled from a human donor in good health.

V usage is TRBV6-6 and J usage is TRBJ2-1; D may be TRBD1 (5 bases). V was clipped by 5 bases and J by 9 bases, with 23 bases between them. The CDR3 has 16 residues. The V gene's germline CDR1 is MNHNY and CDR2 SVGAGI (reference sequence). The CDR3 coding sequence is TGTGCCAGCAGTCAAACAGGTCGAGGAACAGGCTTTGAGCAGTTCTTC. It yields the protein CASSQTGRGTGFEQFF.

The chain has TRBV15 and TRBJ2-1; possible D gene TRBD2, 5 bases. Per the germline V gene, CDR1 is LNHNV and CDR2 is YYDKDF (reference sequence). Trimming cost V 2 bases and J 4 bases, with 15 bases left between them. The CDR3 runs 16 residues. CDR3 sequence (DNA): TGTGCCACCAGCAGACCAACCCGGGATATTTACAATGAGCAGTTCTTC. Its protein product is CATSRPTRDIYNEQFF.

The chain combines TRBV24-1 with TRBJ2-7, with D tentatively TRBD1 (5 bases). CDR1 is KGHDR and CDR2 is SFDVKD in the germline V gene. Trimming took off 2 bases at V and 3 bases at J, with 13 bases between the two ends. The CDR3 length is 15 residues. CDR3 DNA: TGTGCCACCAGTGATTCGGGCAGGGAAAACTACGAGCAGTACTTC. This sequence encodes CATSDSGRENYEQYF.

V usage is TRBV2 and J usage is TRBJ1-5; no reliable D call. Germline-derived CDR1 and CDR2 are SNHLY and FYNNEI. Trimming removed 4 bases at V and 1 base at J, with 8 bases between. This CDR3 spans 14 amino acids. CDR3 amino acids: CASSGFQSNQPQHF. CDR3 in DNA: TGTGCCAGCAGTGGGTTCCAGAGCAATCAGCCCCAGCATTTT. Full variable domain (missing parts from reference TRBV2 and TRBJ1-5): EPEVTQTPSHQVTQMGQEVILRCVPISNHLYFYWYRQILGQKVEFLVSFYNNEISEKSEIFDDQFSVERPDGSNFTLKIRSTKLEDSAMYFCASSGFQSNQPQHFGDGTRLSIL.

J is TRBJ1-2 and V is TRBV7-9; the D is unclear. The CDR3 has 15 residues. V was clipped by 1 base and J by 10 bases, with 19 bases between them. Germline V CDR1 and CDR2: SEHNR, FQNEAQ (reference sequence). As DNA, the CDR3 is TGTGCCAGCAGCTTAGGAGGCGGACGCCGTGCTTCCTACACCTTC. This encodes CASSLGGGRRASYTF.

This chain connects TRBV20-1 to TRBJ1-6; no definite D call. Germline CDR1 reads DFQATT; CDR2 reads SNEGSKA (reference sequence). The V gene lost 3 bases and the J gene lost 10 bases, with 16 bases spanning the gap. CDR3 length: 14 residues. CDR3 nucleotide sequence: TGCAGTGCTAGGGGCACGGACCAAGGGTCACCCCTCCACTTT. Translating gives CSARGTDQGSPLHF.

The sample holds many counts of this clonotype. The chain joins TRBV7-2 to TRBJ2-7, with D tentatively TRBD1 or TRBD2 (5 bases each). V was trimmed by 4 bases and J by 3 bases, leaving 22 bases between them. Germline V gene sequence: CDR1 SGHTA, CDR2 FQGNSA. The CDR3 consists of 17 residues. The DNA of the CDR3 is TGTGCCAGCAGCTCCGCTGGGACCTCACTGCTGAACTACGAGCAGTACTTC. Translating it yields CASSSAGTSLLNYEQYF.

The chain has TRBV20-1 and TRBJ1-3; no clear D gene. Germline V gene lookup returns CDR1 DFQATT and CDR2 SNEGSKA (reference sequence). Trimming removed 5 bases at V and 3 bases at J, with 11 bases between. CDR3 length: 13 residues. CDR3 loop: CSALTGNGNTIYF. The CDR3, as DNA: TGCAGTGCTTTGACGGGAAATGGAAACACCATATATTTT.

The chain links TRBV5-1 to TRBJ2-3; D assignment may be TRBD1 or TRBD2 (5 bases each). CDR1 SGHRS and CDR2 YFSETQ come from the germline V gene. The CDR3 runs 16 residues. V lost 2 bases and J lost 3, with 16 bases in between. The CDR3 nucleotides are TGCGCCAGCAGCTTCCGGGACCCCACGGGGACAGATACGCAGTATTTT. Its protein is CASSFRDPTGTDTQYF. The entire variable domain, with the rest obtained from reference TRBV5-1 and TRBJ2-3, is as follows: KAGVTQTPRYLIKTRGQQVTLSCSPISGHRSVSWYQQTPGQGLQFLFEYFSETQRNKGNFPGRFSGRQFSNSRSEMNVSTLELGDSALYLCASSFRDPTGTDTQYFGPGTRLTVL.

This clonotype was recorded a few times. This rearrangement joins TRBV15 to TRBJ1-5; D ambiguous. The CDR3 sequence is 15 residues long. Trimming removed 0 bases from V and 6 bases from J, with 12 bases in between. The germline gives CDR1 LNHNV, CDR2 YYDKDF (reference sequence). The CDR3 DNA is TGTGCCACCAGCAGAGATCGGATTTTAGGTCAGCCCCAGCATTTT. Amino acids: CATSRDRILGQPQHF.

The chain links TRBV6-5 to TRBJ1-4, with D possibly TRBD1 on 6 matching bases. The V end was cut by 6 bases, the J end by 8 bases, with 19 bases between. The CDR3 length is 15 residues. The germline V gene encodes CDR1 MNHEY and CDR2 SVGAGI. CDR3 nucleotides: TGTGCCAGCAGGAAGCGGGGGACAAGGGGGGAAAAACTGTTTTTT. Its translation is CASRKRGTRGEKLFF.

The chain couples TRBV7-2 to TRBJ2-3; D gene unclear. V lost 1 base to trimming and J lost 0 bases, with 8 bases between them. Germline CDR1 and CDR2: SGHTA and FQGNSA. The CDR3 covers 15 residues. The CDR3 DNA is TGTGCCAGCAGCTTAGTCGTAACGAGCACAGATACGCAGTATTTT. Translation gives CASSLVVTSTDTQYF.

V gene TRBV5-5 combines with J gene TRBJ1-2; unclear D gene. V was trimmed by 0 bases and J by 8 bases, leaving 14 bases between them. CDR1 and CDR2 from the germline V gene are SGHKS and YYEKEE (reference sequence). This CDR3 has 14 residues. The CDR3 DNA sequence: TGTGCCAGCAGCTTGGCCTTGGCAGGCGGCGGCTACACCTTC. Its protein product is CASSLALAGGGYTF.

The rearrangement links TRBV9 to TRBJ2-3; unclear D gene. Per germline, CDR1 SGDLS and CDR2 YYNGEE. The CDR3 is 17 amino acids. With 0 bases removed from V and 2 bases from J, the gap between germline ends came to 16 bases. The CDR3 here is CASSVAGGGFLTDTQYF. The CDR3 coding sequence is TGTGCCAGCAGCGTAGCGGGCGGCGGCTTCCTCACAGATACGCAGTATTTT.

The rearrangement uses TRBV6-5 and TRBJ2-5; D gene uncertain. The assigned J gene may be wrong: the sequence end matches TRBJ2-7 better. The CDR3 has 14 residues. Germline loops: CDR1 MNHEY, CDR2 SVGAGI. The CDR3 reads CASSPLQFLGEQYF. The CDR3 DNA reads TGTGCCAGCAGTCCTCTACAGTTTCTGGGCGAGCAGTACTTC.

The gene calls are TRBV20-1 and TRBJ2-3; D not resolved. The V gene lost 0 bases and the J gene lost 6 bases, with 13 bases spanning the gap. The CDR3 consists of 14 residues. CDR1 is DFQATT and CDR2 is SNEGSKA in the germline V gene (reference sequence). The CDR3 spells CSARELARPDTQYF. The CDR3 DNA sequence: TGCAGTGCTAGAGAATTAGCCAGGCCGGATACGCAGTATTTT.

The sample holds many counts of this clonotype. The J gene is TRBJ1-1, the V gene TRBV27, with 8 bases lining up with TRBD1. J was trimmed by 6 bases and V by 6 bases; bases with no gene match: 9. This CDR3 is 14 amino acids long. Per the germline V gene, CDR1 is MNHEY and CDR2 is SMNVEV (reference sequence). This chain's CDR3 is CASRLGQGVPEAFF. Here the CDR3 DNA reads TGTGCCAGCAGATTAGGACAGGGAGTCCCTGAAGCTTTCTTT.

The chain recombines TRBV10-3 with TRBJ1-2, with D possibly matching TRBD1 (5 bases). Looked up from germline, CDR1 is ENHRY and CDR2 is SYGVKD. The CDR3 contains 14 residues. V was pared by 2 bases and J by 2 bases, with 9 bases between. CDR3 sequence (DNA): TGTGCCATCAGTGAGGTTGGGGCCAACTATGGCTACACCTTC. This gives the protein CAISEVGANYGYTF.